These T cell receptor beta chains were read from a single sample in a study of CDR3 diversity in severe acne. TCRdb independently ran MiXCR on the PCR reads; one entry per CDR3 protein. The table includes over 70,000 distinct CDR3 sequences, under 60% detected once. The sample was blood. These TCRs come from a male donor in good health, without acne. Both conserved end residues are part of each CDR3. Each record gives: J gene, V gene, clone size, D gene, CDR3 protein, CDR3 DNA. D genes are given only for firm matches. The size of a clone is reported for some rows only, either as once, few or many, or as a class for expanded clones.

TRBJ2-7 TRBV25-1 once - CASSQATTSGYEQYF TGCGCCAGCAGCCAAGCAACGACTAGTGGGTACGAGCAGTACTTC
TRBJ1-1 TRBV2 once TRBD1 CASTFDRAYTEAFF TGTGCCAGCACCTTTGACAGGGCCTACACTGAAGCTTTCTTT
TRBJ2-7 TRBV5-8 many TRBD1 CASSRTGTQGYEQYF TGTGCCAGCAGCCGGACAGGGACACAAGGGTACGAGCAGTACTTC
TRBJ2-2 TRBV11-3 few TRBD1 CASSATTGLRTGELFF TGTGCCAGCAGCGCTACGACAGGGCTGCGCACCGGGGAGCTGTTTTTT
TRBJ1-3 TRBV3-1 many TRBD1 CASSLGQVGNTIYF TGTGCCAGCAGCCTAGGACAGGTTGGAAACACCATATATTTT
TRBJ1-2 TRBV29-1 - TRBD1 CSVEGPGGGYGYTF TGCAGCGTTGAAGGCCCAGGGGGAGGCTATGGCTACACCTTC
TRBJ2-7 TRBV10-3 - TRBD1 CAIRAGTGPYEQYF TGTGCCATCAGAGCCGGGACAGGTCCCTACGAGCAGTACTTC
TRBJ1-6 TRBV7-2 few TRBD1 CASSRMPGQGNSPLHF TGTGCCAGCAGCCGTATGCCGGGACAGGGAAATTCACCCCTCCACTTT
TRBJ2-5 TRBV20-1 many TRBD1 CSALPDRGSQETQYF TGCAGTGCCCTACCCGACAGGGGGTCACAAGAGACCCAGTACTTC
TRBJ2-7 TRBV29-1 - - CSVVPRGTYEQYF TGCAGCGTTGTGCCGCGGGGGACATACGAGCAGTACTTC
TRBJ2-7 TRBV28 - - CASRGRSLIFYEQYF TGTGCCAGCAGAGGACGGTCTCTTATCTTCTACGAGCAGTACTTC
TRBJ2-7 TRBV6-1 - - CASMAFTDYEQYF TGTGCCAGCATGGCTTTCACCGACTACGAGCAGTACTTC
TRBJ2-7 TRBV20-1 - TRBD1 CSATGTGLMGTGELYF TGCAGTGCGACCGGGACAGGGCTAATGGGCACCGGGGAGCTGTACTTC
TRBJ1-1 TRBV20-1 - - CSPRDTEAFF TGCAGTCCTAGGGACACTGAAGCTTTCTTT
TRBJ1-6 TRBV9 - - CASGDSAGNNSPLHF TGTGCCAGCGGTGACAGCGCTGGTAATAATTCACCCCTCCACTTT
TRBJ1-2 TRBV5-4 - - CASSQTSVYFCAIDGYTF -
TRBJ2-5 TRBV20-1 - - CSALDWEETQYF TGCAGTGCCCTAGATTGGGAGGAGACCCAGTACTTC
TRBJ2-5 TRBV20-1 - - CSAVTGYGYQETQYF TGCAGTGCTGTTACAGGGTATGGGTACCAAGAGACCCAGTACTTC
TRBJ2-7 TRBV7-9 - TRBD2 CASSPRLAGPYEQYF TGTGCCAGCAGCCCCAGACTAGCGGGGCCCTACGAGCAGTACTTC
TRBJ1-1 TRBV20-1 few - CSVLGGRDTEAFF TGCAGTGTTTTAGGGGGAAGGGACACTGAAGCTTTCTTT
TRBJ2-1 TRBV7-3 many - CASSTDSYNEQFF TGTGCCAGCAGCACAGATTCCTACAATGAGCAGTTCTTC
TRBJ1-2 TRBV29-1 few - CSVYLGGDPYGYTF TGCAGCGTCTATTTAGGAGGGGATCCCTATGGCTACACCTTC
TRBJ2-7 TRBV5-5 few - CASKRIPGLGYYEQYF TGTGCCAGCAAGAGGATTCCGGGACTGGGATACTACGAGCAGTACTTC
TRBJ1-1 TRBV20-1 few - CSAAGAWNTEAFF TGCAGTGCAGCAGGGGCTTGGAACACTGAAGCTTTCTTT
TRBJ2-3 TRBV9 - - CASSVAGTDTQYF TGTGCCAGCAGCGTAGCGGGCACAGATACGCAGTATTTT
TRBJ2-7 TRBV20-1 - - CSALLAGTYEQYF TGCAGTGCGTTACTAGCCGGGACCTACGAGCAGTACTTC
TRBJ2-3 TRBV12-3/TRBV12-4 many TRBD2 CASSPLAGLSTDTQYF TGTGCCAGCAGTCCACTAGCGGGACTAAGCACAGATACGCAGTATTTT
TRBJ1-1 TRBV11-1 - - CASSQVGQGNSPLHFGNGTIEAFF -
TRBJ2-1 TRBV5-1 - - CASSASGRDTYNEQFF TGCGCCAGCAGCGCCTCTGGCAGGGACACCTACAATGAGCAGTTCTTC
TRBJ2-7 TRBV7-9 - - CASSLATSYEQYF TGTGCCAGCAGCTTAGCGACATCCTACGAGCAGTACTTC
TRBJ2-7 TRBV10-3 - TRBD2 CASKLAGAPEQYF TGTGCCAGCAAACTAGCGGGAGCGCCCGAGCAGTACTTC
TRBJ1-4 TRBV6-1 - TRBD1 CASSYQDRGNEKLFF TGTGCCAGCAGTTACCAGGACAGGGGTAATGAAAAACTGTTTTTT
TRBJ1-5 TRBV5-8 many TRBD1 CASSNRGGNQPQHF TGTGCCAGCAGCAACAGGGGTGGCAATCAGCCCCAGCATTTT
TRBJ2-2 TRBV11-2 - - CASSSDESYNELFF TGTGCCAGCAGCTCGGACGAGTCCTACAATGAGCTGTTTTTT
TRBJ2-5 TRBV24-1 many - CATSDPLWAGETQYF TGTGCCACCAGTGATCCTCTTTGGGCGGGAGAGACCCAGTACTTC
TRBJ1-2 TRBV19 - - CASSMGHSNYGYTF TGTGCCAGTAGTATGGGGCATTCTAACTATGGCTACACCTTC
TRBJ2-7 TRBV20-1 - TRBD1 CSASTSYRGSYEQYF TGCAGTGCTAGCACCTCGTACAGGGGATCCTACGAGCAGTACTTC
TRBJ2-5 TRBV9 - - CASSEGRATETQYF TGTGCCAGCAGCGAGGGGCGGGCAACGGAGACCCAGTACTTC
TRBJ2-3 TRBV7-6 many - CASSFTTGTDTQYF TGTGCCAGCAGCTTCACCACTGGCACAGATACGCAGTATTTT
TRBJ2-7 TRBV20-1 - TRBD2 CSAAGTSGSPWEQYF TGCAGTGCGGCCGGGACTAGCGGGAGTCCCTGGGAGCAGTACTTC
TRBJ2-1 TRBV12-3/TRBV12-4 - - CASRQGNTGNEQFF TGTGCCAGCAGGCAGGGGAACACTGGGAATGAGCAGTTCTTC
TRBJ1-5 TRBV10-3 - TRBD1 CASSSPAGGARQPQHF TGTGCCAGCAGTTCCCCCGCAGGGGGCGCAAGACAGCCCCAGCATTTT
TRBJ2-5 TRBV19 many TRBD1 CASSIQVPGTGGYQETQYF TGTGCCAGTAGTATTCAAGTTCCCGGGACAGGGGGCTACCAAGAGACCCAGTACTTC
TRBJ2-7 TRBV5-5 many - CASSFRGSSYEQYF TGTGCCAGCAGCTTTAGGGGTAGCTCCTACGAGCAGTACTTC
TRBJ1-5 TRBV2 few - CASQRDSNQPQHF TGTGCCAGCCAGCGGGATAGCAATCAGCCCCAGCATTTT
TRBJ1-5 TRBV12-3/TRBV12-4 - - CASSSVGETQHF TGTGCCAGCAGTTCGGTTGGGGAGACCCAGCATTTT
TRBJ1-2 TRBV12-3/TRBV12-4 - - CASSYGYTF TGTGCCAGCAGCTATGGCTACACCTTC
TRBJ2-3 TRBV6-5 - TRBD1 CASSYCRGQGAKDTQYF TGTGCCAGCAGTTACTGCCGTGGACAGGGGGCTAAGGATACGCAGTATTTT
TRBJ2-1 TRBV6-4 many - CASSDSGGSGHEQFF TGTGCCAGCAGTGACTCGGGGGGAAGCGGCCATGAGCAGTTCTTC
TRBJ2-7 TRBV20-1 - - CSARDLRGIGNYEQYF TGCAGTGCTAGAGATCTTAGGGGTATAGGAAACTACGAGCAGTACTTC
TRBJ1-1 TRBV29-1 few - CSVSLIGVAGEAFF TGCAGCGTTTCCCTGATAGGGGTTGCAGGTGAAGCTTTCTTT
TRBJ1-1 TRBV5-1 many - CASSYMGLNTEAFF TGCGCCAGCAGCTATATGGGGCTGAACACTGAAGCTTTCTTT
TRBJ2-2 TRBV6-4 many - CASSERPTNTGELFF TGTGCCAGCAGTGAGAGGCCGACGAACACCGGGGAGCTGTTTTTT
TRBJ2-1 TRBV20-1 medium-sized TRBD2 CSARDPSGVNEQFF TGCAGTGCTAGAGATCCTAGCGGGGTCAATGAGCAGTTCTTC
TRBJ2-1 TRBV20-1 few - CSAPLAGHNEQFF TGCAGTGCCCCATTGGCGGGACACAATGAGCAGTTCTTC
TRBJ1-4 TRBV5-8 many TRBD1 CASSLYRRQGDEKLFF TGTGCCAGCAGCTTGTATCGTCGACAGGGGGATGAAAAACTGTTTTTT
TRBJ2-2 TRBV2 many - CASSEVTGLNTGELFF TGTGCCAGCAGTGAAGTTACAGGACTGAACACCGGGGAGCTGTTTTTT
TRBJ2-1 TRBV5-1 - - CASSFYICSARRSGGNEQFF -
TRBJ2-3 TRBV3-1 - TRBD2 CASSQDVAGVTDTQYF TGTGCCAGCAGCCAAGATGTAGCGGGGGTCACAGATACGCAGTATTTT
TRBJ1-5 TRBV7-8 - - CASSLAGDSNQPQHF TGTGCCAGCAGCTTGGCAGGTGATAGCAATCAGCCCCAGCATTTT